Below are 22 T cell receptor beta chains sequenced from a single sample in a study of T cell clonotyping in hematopoietic cell transplantation. Clones were read by immunoSEQ multiplex PCR, and TCRdb kept only the in-frame ones, dropping some. The sample includes 10,000 to 15,000 clones, about 93% of them seen just once. Material for sequencing was peripheral blood mononuclear cells. The receptors derive from a man younger than 40 in good health. Some clones in this sample may be carry-over from other donors' samples.

CDR3 in DNA: TGTGCCAGCCGCTCGACAGGGAATTCACCCCTCCACTTT. As protein: CASRSTGNSPLHF. V gene TRBV10-3 combines with J gene TRBJ1-6, with TRBD1 matching 7 bases. The CDR3 length is 13 residues. Germline CDR1 and CDR2: ENHRY and SYGVKD. V lost 10 bases, J lost 7 bases, and 7 bases stayed unmatched.

The rearrangement uses TRBV27 and TRBJ2-3, with a tentative D call TRBD1 (6 bases). The CDR3 is 16 amino acids. Looked up from germline, CDR1 is MNHEY and CDR2 is SMNVEV (reference sequence). Trimming removed 6 bases at V and 1 base at J, with 17 bases between. Here the CDR3 DNA reads TGTGCCAGCAGACCCGACAGGTTGTCTGGCACAGATACGCAGTATTTT. This encodes CASRPDRLSGTDTQYF.

The chain carries TRBV11-2 and TRBJ1-4, with D unclear. Germline loops: CDR1 SGHAT, CDR2 FQNNGV. V gave up 4 bases and J gave up 5 bases, with 14 bases separating them. There are 15 residues in the CDR3. CDR3 nucleotides: TGTGCCAGCAGCTCAGTGACGGCAGACAATGAAAAACTGTTTTTT. Encoded protein: CASSSVTADNEKLFF.

This clone was found once. The chain uses TRBV4-3 and TRBJ2-7; D perhaps matches TRBD2 (6 bases). CDR3 size: 14 residues. Germline V gene data show CDR1 as LGHNA and CDR2 as YSLEER. V was cut by 0 bases and J by 1 base, with 7 bases left in between. CDR3 in DNA: TGCGCCAGCAGCCAAGATCGGGGGTCCTACGAGCAGTACTTC. This encodes CASSQDRGSYEQYF.

The J gene is TRBJ2-1, the V gene TRBV9; D is unresolved. The CDR3 totals 15 residues. V gave up 4 bases and J gave up 0 bases, with 11 bases separating them. Germline loops: CDR1 SGDLS, CDR2 YYNGEE. CDR3 nucleotide sequence: TGTGCCAGCAGCCCCGGACCGCTCTCCTACAATGAGCAGTTCTTC. Its translation is CASSPGPLSYNEQFF.

The rearrangement uses TRBV10-3 and TRBJ2-7; the D call may be TRBD1 or TRBD2 (5 bases each). Looked up from germline, CDR1 is ENHRY and CDR2 is SYGVKD. Trimming stripped 0 bases from V and 0 bases from J, with 9 bases between. The CDR3 is made up of 15 amino acids. The CDR3 DNA sequence: TGTGCCATCAGTGAGTCGGGACGAAGCTCCTACGAGCAGTACTTC. The encoded protein is CAISESGRSSYEQYF.

The chain carries TRBV6-1 and TRBJ2-2; tentative D call: TRBD1 (6 bases). The V end lost 0 bases, the J end lost 5 bases, and 10 bases lay between the germline ends. CDR3 length: 15 residues. Germline V CDR1 and CDR2: MNHNS, SASEGT. Here the CDR3 DNA reads TGTGCCAGCAGTGAAGCGGGGGCGAGTACCGGGGAGCTGTTTTTT. Translated: CASSEAGASTGELFF.

This clone was recorded a few times. J is TRBJ1-2 and V is TRBV7-8; TRBD1 aligns across 8 bases. CDR3 size: 17 residues. Germline V gene data show CDR1 as SGHVS and CDR2 as FQNEAQ. J gave up 4 bases and V 0 bases, and 10 bases lay outside the gene matches. This CDR3 reads CASSLAVTGEKGYGYTF. CDR3 in DNA: TGTGCCAGCAGCTTAGCGGTGACAGGGGAAAAGGGCTATGGCTACACCTTC. The full variable domain, in which reference TRBV7-8 and TRBJ1-2 provide the parts outside the CDR3, is GAGVSQSPRYKVAKRGQDVALRCDPISGHVSLFWYQQALGQGPEFLTYFQNEAQLDKSGLPSDRFFAERPEGSVSTLKIQRTQQEDSAVYLCASSLAVTGEKGYGYTFGSGTRLTVV.

The chain recombines TRBV19 with TRBJ1-3; D is unresolved. This CDR3 contains 13 residues. The ends were cut back, 7 bases at V and 4 bases at J, with 11 bases in the middle. CDR1 and CDR2 from the germline V gene are LNHDA and SQIVND (reference sequence). The CDR3: CASTKTLGNTIYF. For the CDR3, the DNA is TGTGCCAGTACCAAAACTTTGGGAAACACCATATATTTT. The full variable domain, completed using reference TRBV19 and TRBJ1-3, is DGGITQSPKYLFRKEGQNVTLSCEQNLNHDAMYWYRQDPGQGLRLIYYSQIVNDFQKGDIAEGYSVSREKKESFPLTVTSAQKNPTAFYLCASTKTLGNTIYFGEGSWLTVV.

The chain has TRBV9 and TRBJ1-2; no definite D call. The CDR3 runs to 13 residues. Trimming left V 3 bases short and J 5 bases short, with 11 bases between. Germline lookup yields CDR1 SGDLS and CDR2 YYNGEE. CDR3 amino acids: CASSADDGYGYTF. The DNA of the CDR3 is TGTGCCAGCAGCGCCGATGACGGATATGGCTACACCTTC.

The rearrangement joins TRBV6-5 to TRBJ1-3, with D unresolved. The germline V gene has CDR1 MNHEY and CDR2 SVGAGI. This CDR3 has 15 residues. V shed 4 bases and J shed 3 bases, with 13 bases lying between them. This CDR3 is CASSSDPDGGNTIYF. The CDR3 coding sequence is TGTGCCAGCAGTTCTGACCCCGACGGTGGAAACACCATATATTTT.

This chain connects TRBV19 to TRBJ2-7; TRBD1 agrees at 7 bases. Germline CDR1 LNHDA, CDR2 SQIVND (reference sequence). Trimming cost V 5 bases and J 0 bases; bases outside gene matches: 4. The CDR3 covers 14 residues. The CDR3 spells CASSPRTGSYEQYF. In DNA form, the CDR3 reads TGTGCCAGTAGTCCGCGGACAGGCTCCTACGAGCAGTACTTC.

The rearrangement links TRBV19 to TRBJ2-3, with TRBD1 matching over 9 bases. Germline CDR1 and CDR2: LNHDA and SQIVND (reference sequence). The CDR3 runs 15 residues. The V gene end was trimmed by 6 bases and the J gene end by 3 bases; junction bases not matched to a gene: 7. The CDR3 spells CASSPGTGSTDTQYF. DNA of the CDR3: TGTGCCAGTAGCCCCGGGACAGGGAGTACAGATACGCAGTATTTT.

The sample holds a few counts of this clone. V is TRBV30 and J is TRBJ2-1; D is unclear. This CDR3 contains 13 residues. CDR1 is GTSNPN, CDR2 SVGIG, per germline (reference sequence). Trimming pared 2 bases from V and 4 bases from J, leaving 9 bases between. Here the CDR3 reads CAWSQNLYNEQFF. The DNA for the CDR3 is TGTGCCTGGAGTCAGAACCTATACAATGAGCAGTTCTTC.

This clone was seen only once. V and J are TRBV11-3 and TRBJ2-1, with D possibly called TRBD1 or TRBD2 (5 bases each). V was pared by 2 bases and J by 7 bases, with 12 bases between. The CDR3 covers 14 residues. Looked up from germline, CDR1 is SGHNT and CDR2 is YENEEA. CDR3 sequence reads: CASSLSGLTNEQFF. CDR3 sequence (DNA): TGTGCCAGCAGCTTATCGGGGCTGACTAATGAGCAGTTCTTC.

The sample holds a few counts of this clone. V usage is TRBV7-8 and J usage is TRBJ1-2, with TRBD1 as a possible D gene (5 bases). V was cut by 5 bases and J by 4 bases, with 8 bases left in between. Germline CDR1 is SGHVS and CDR2 is FQNEAQ. The CDR3 contains 12 residues. CDR3 in DNA: TGTGCCAGCAGCGACAGACCCTATGGCTACACCTTC. This codes for CASSDRPYGYTF.

This clone came up once. The chain combines TRBV19 with TRBJ2-1; D might be TRBD2 (5 bases). V was cut by 5 bases and J by 10 bases, with 9 bases left in between. Per the germline V gene, CDR1 is LNHDA and CDR2 is SQIVND (reference sequence). The CDR3 is made up of 11 amino acids. The CDR3 DNA is TGTGCCAGTAGTTCCGGGGTAGAGCAGTTCTTC. It yields the protein CASSSGVEQFF.

V is TRBV19 and J is TRBJ2-5, with D possibly called TRBD1 or TRBD2 (5 bases each). This CDR3 region has 16 residues. V was clipped by 5 bases and J by 4 bases, with 20 bases between them. Germline V lookup: CDR1 LNHDA, CDR2 SQIVND (reference sequence). CDR3 coding DNA: TGTGCCAGTAGTTCACTAGGGGACGGGCCTGGAGAGACCCAGTACTTC. This translates into CASSSLGDGPGETQYF.

DNA for the CDR3: TGTGCCAGCTCACCGGACGTCAGCAGGGACTACGAGCAGTACTTC. Its protein is CASSPDVSRDYEQYF. The J gene is TRBJ2-7, the V gene TRBV18; possibly TRBD1 for D (5 bases). The CDR3 is 15 amino acids. Looked up from germline, CDR1 is KGHSH and CDR2 is LQKENI. V lost 3 bases, J lost 3 bases, and 15 bases lay in between.

V gene TRBV5-1 combines with J gene TRBJ2-7; 7 bases are shared with TRBD1. CDR3 size: 14 residues. Trimming removed 4 bases from V and 2 bases from J; junction bases left unmatched: 6. CDR1 and CDR2 from the germline V gene are SGHRS and YFSETQ. The CDR3 region is CASSHNRGTYEQYF. CDR3 bases: TGCGCCAGCAGCCACAACAGGGGTACCTACGAGCAGTACTTC.

This chain joins TRBV9 and TRBJ2-3; no definite D call. The CDR3 covers 12 residues. With 0 bases removed from V and 6 bases from J, the gap between germline ends came to 5 bases. Germline CDR1 SGDLS, CDR2 YYNGEE. CDR3 DNA sequence: TGTGCCAGCAGCGTAGCTGGGGATACGCAGTATTTT. This encodes CASSVAGDTQYF. The entire variable domain, with the rest obtained from reference TRBV9 and TRBJ2-3, is as follows: DSGVTQTPKHLITATGQRVTLRCSPRSGDLSVYWYQQSLDQGLQFLIQYYNGEERAKGNILERFSAQQFPDLHSELNLSSLELGDSALYFCASSVAGDTQYFGPGTRLTVL.

The chain recombines TRBV2 with TRBJ1-1; D might be TRBD1 (6 bases). Germline assignment: CDR1 SNHLY and CDR2 FYNNEI. The ends were cut back, 0 bases at V and 10 bases at J, with 12 bases in the middle. The CDR3 loop spans 13 amino acids. The CDR3 sequence: CASSEAPQGRAFF. Here the CDR3 DNA reads TGTGCCAGCAGTGAAGCCCCCCAGGGGCGAGCTTTCTTT.